This entry lists 11 T cell receptor delta chains sequenced from one sample in a study of gamma-delta T cells after stem cell transplantation. TCRdb re-called clones from the RT-PCR reads via CATT. The sample lists about 1,600 delta-chain clones; around 7.7% were seen once. Material: gamma-delta T cells. These receptors all stem from a human donor. It is not recorded whose cells these are; they may come from a transplant donor.

To note about this clone: A far more abundant clone sits one base away, making this likely a read error. The same CDR3 also results from other DNA sequences found in this sample. The V and J genes are TRDV2 and TRDJ1; 9 nucleotides agree with TRDD3. Germline values: CDR1 GEAIGNYY, CDR2 EKD. This CDR3 has 18 residues. The CDR3 is CACDTVTGGTTYTDKLIF. Here the CDR3 DNA reads TGTGCCTGCGACACCGTCACTGGGGGAACGACGTACACCGATAAACTCATCTTT.

This clone has only one observation. The chain combines TRDV2 with TRDJ1, with TRDD3 matching over 12 bases. From germline, CDR1 is GEAIGNYY and CDR2 EKD. Trimming took 3 bases from V and 0 from J; bases not matched to a gene: 10. This CDR3 is 18 amino acids long. CDR3 amino acids: CACDSLLGDTLYTDKLIF. Here the CDR3 DNA reads TGTGCCTGTGACTCCTTACTGGGGGATACCCTGTACACCGATAAACTCATCTTT.

This clone has a handful of counts. A far larger clone is off by one base, so a read error is likely. Additional DNA sequences in this sample encode the identical CDR3. This chain uses TRDV2 with TRDJ1; D is unclear. The CDR3 sequence is 18 residues long. In germline, CDR1 is GEAIGNYY, CDR2 EKD. CDR3 amino acids: CACDTAARTLANTDKLIF. Here the CDR3 DNA reads TGTGCCTGTGACACTGCCGCCCGAACCCTCGCAAACACTGATAAACTCATCTTT.

This clone is labeled as large (0.1 to 1%). The chain uses TRDV2 and TRDJ1, with D possibly being TRDD3 (5 bases). Germline V gives CDR1 GEAIGNYY, CDR2 EKD. With 3 bases removed from V and 0 bases from J, the gap between germline ends came to 16 bases. This CDR3 is built from 16 residues. The CDR3 DNA sequence: TGTGCCTGTGACGACCTAGGGGGCCCCTACACCGATAAACTCATCTTT. Protein sequence: CACDDLGGPYTDKLIF.

Regarding this clone: For this DNA, TCRdb reports the protein of a much larger clone, which diverges at residue 11, most likely from a read error; the protein presented here is translated directly from the DNA. V gene TRDV2 combines with J gene TRDJ3, with 11 bases that match TRDD3. J gave up 2 bases and V 0 bases, and 5 bases lay outside the gene matches. The CDR3 contains 19 residues. In germline, CDR1 is GEAIGNYY, CDR2 EKD. Here the CDR3 reads CACDTLLGDTPWDTRQMFF. As DNA, the CDR3 is TGTGCCTGTGACACCCTGCTGGGGGATACACCCTGGGACACCCGACAGATGTTTTTC.

This clone counts as medium-sized. Given a much more abundant clone one base away, this may be a read error. The V gene is TRDV2, the J gene TRDJ1; 7 bases align to TRDD3. J was trimmed by 0 bases and V by 2 bases; bases with no gene match: 8. The CDR3 sequence is 16 residues long. Germline V gene lookup returns CDR1 GEAIGNYY and CDR2 EKD. The CDR3, as DNA: TGTGCCTGTGACAGGCTGGGGGCACTGTACACCGATAAACTCATCTTT. This encodes CACDRLGALYTDKLIF.

This clone ranks as medium-sized (0.01 to 0.1%). With only one base between it and a far larger clone, this is likely a read error. The J gene is TRDJ1, the V gene TRDV1; TRDD3 aligns across 10 bases. CDR3 length: 22 amino acids. Germline V gene data show CDR1 as TSWWSYY and CDR2 as QGS. The CDR3 sequence: CAPGESPISYYWGIRGTDKLIF. DNA for the CDR3: TGTGCTCCTGGGGAAAGCCCCATATCTTATTACTGGGGGATCAGGGGCACCGATAAACTCATCTTT.

This clone has a handful of counts. The rearrangement links TRDV2 to TRDJ1; 7 nucleotides align to TRDD2. The CDR3 runs 16 residues. The ends lost 1 base at V and 0 bases at J; junction bases unmatched: 7. Germline-derived CDR1 and CDR2 are GEAIGNYY and EKD. CDR3 sequence reads: CACDTSYGLNTDKLIF. The CDR3 DNA follows: TGTGCCTGTGACACTTCCTACGGGCTGAACACCGATAAACTCATCTTT.

Only a few counts were recorded for this clone. The TCRdb protein, from a much larger clone, departs from this DNA's translation at residue 6, likely by read error; the protein shown derives from the DNA. CDR3 nucleotide sequence: TGTGCCTGTGACGGGCGGGGGGACCTCTACACCGATAAACTCATCTTT. Residues: CACDGRGDLYTDKLIF. The V gene is TRDV2, the J gene TRDJ1, with D possibly being TRDD3 (6 bases). The CDR3 sequence is 16 residues long. The V end was cut by 3 bases, the J end by 0 bases, with 16 bases between. CDR1 GEAIGNYY and CDR2 EKD come from the germline V gene.

By sample share, this clone is medium-sized. The chain couples TRDV2 to TRDJ1, with 13 bases that match TRDD3. Unmatched junction bases numbered 7, after V lost 3 bases and J lost 10 bases. The length of the CDR3 is 14 residues. Germline V gives CDR1 GEAIGNYY, CDR2 EKD. In DNA form, the CDR3 reads TGTGCCTGTGACCGACTGGGGGATACGCTCGGACTCATCTTT. Residues: CACDRLGDTLGLIF.

This clone has more than one count but fewer than ten. This chain connects TRDV2 to TRDJ1; D might be TRDD3 (6 bases). The CDR3 runs to 15 residues. Germline values: CDR1 GEAIGNYY, CDR2 EKD. Trimming removed 2 bases at V and 0 bases at J, with 12 bases between. In DNA form, the CDR3 reads TGTGCCTGTGACAGGCTGGGGAACGACACCGATAAACTCATCTTT. Amino acid sequence: CACDRLGNDTDKLIF.